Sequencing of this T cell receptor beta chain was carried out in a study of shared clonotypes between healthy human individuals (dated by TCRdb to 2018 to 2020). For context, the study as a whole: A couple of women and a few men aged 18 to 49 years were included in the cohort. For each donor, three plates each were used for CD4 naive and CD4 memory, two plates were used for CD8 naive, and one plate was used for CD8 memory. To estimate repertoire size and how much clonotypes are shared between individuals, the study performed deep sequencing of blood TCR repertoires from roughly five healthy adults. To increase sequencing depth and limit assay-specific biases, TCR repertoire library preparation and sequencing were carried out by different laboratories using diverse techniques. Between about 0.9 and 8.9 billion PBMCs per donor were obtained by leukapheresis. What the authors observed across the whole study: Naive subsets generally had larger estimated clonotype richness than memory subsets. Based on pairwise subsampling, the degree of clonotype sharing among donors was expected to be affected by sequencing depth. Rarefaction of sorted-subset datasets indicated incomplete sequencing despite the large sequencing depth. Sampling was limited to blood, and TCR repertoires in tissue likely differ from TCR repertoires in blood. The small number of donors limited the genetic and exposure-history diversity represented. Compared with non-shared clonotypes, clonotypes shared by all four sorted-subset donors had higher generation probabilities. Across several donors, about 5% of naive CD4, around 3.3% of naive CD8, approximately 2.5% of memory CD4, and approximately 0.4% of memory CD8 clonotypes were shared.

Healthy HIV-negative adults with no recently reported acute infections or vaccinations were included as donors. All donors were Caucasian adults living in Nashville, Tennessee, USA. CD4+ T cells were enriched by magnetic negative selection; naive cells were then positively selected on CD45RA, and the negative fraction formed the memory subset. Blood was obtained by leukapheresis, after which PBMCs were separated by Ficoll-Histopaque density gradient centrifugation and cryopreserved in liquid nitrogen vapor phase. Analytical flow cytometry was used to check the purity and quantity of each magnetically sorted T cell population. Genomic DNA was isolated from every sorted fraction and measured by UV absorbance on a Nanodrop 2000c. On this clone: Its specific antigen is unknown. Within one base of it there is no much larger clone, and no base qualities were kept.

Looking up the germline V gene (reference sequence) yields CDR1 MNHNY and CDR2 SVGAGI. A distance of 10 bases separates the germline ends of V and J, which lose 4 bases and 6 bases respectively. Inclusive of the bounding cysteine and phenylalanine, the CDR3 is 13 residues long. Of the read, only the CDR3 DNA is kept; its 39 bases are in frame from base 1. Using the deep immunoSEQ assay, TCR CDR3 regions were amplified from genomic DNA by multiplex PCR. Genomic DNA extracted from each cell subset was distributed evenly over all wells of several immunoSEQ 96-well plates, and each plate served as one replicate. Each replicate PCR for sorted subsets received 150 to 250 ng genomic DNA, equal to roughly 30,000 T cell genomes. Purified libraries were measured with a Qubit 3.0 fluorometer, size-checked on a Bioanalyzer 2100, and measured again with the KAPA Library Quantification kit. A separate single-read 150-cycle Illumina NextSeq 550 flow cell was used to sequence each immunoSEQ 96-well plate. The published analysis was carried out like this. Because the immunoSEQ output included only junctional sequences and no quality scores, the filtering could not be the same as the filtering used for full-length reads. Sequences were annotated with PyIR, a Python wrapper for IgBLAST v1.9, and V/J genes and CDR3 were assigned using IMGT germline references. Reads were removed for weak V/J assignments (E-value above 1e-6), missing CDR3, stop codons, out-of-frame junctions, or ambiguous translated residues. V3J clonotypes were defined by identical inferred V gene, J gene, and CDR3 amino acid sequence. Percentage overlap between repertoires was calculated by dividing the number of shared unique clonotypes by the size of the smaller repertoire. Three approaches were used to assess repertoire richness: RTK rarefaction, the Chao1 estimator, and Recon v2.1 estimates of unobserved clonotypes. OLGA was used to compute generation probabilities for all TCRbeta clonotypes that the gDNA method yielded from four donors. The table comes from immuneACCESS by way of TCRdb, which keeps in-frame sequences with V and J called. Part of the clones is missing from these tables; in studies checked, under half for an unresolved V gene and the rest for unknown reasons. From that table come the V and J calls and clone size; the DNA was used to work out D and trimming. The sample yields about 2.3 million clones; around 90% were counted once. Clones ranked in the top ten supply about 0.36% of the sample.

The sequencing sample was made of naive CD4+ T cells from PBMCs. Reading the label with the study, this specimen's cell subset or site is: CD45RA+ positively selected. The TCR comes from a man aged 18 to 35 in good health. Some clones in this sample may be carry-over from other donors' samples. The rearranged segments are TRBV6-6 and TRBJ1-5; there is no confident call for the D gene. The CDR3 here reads CASSFSVPQPQHF. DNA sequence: TGTGCCAGCAGTTTCTCCGTCCCTCAGCCCCAGCATTTT.